This TCR beta chain was found in a study of blood T cell repertoires in COVID-19. The wider study: In each case, the material was cDNA or gDNA derived from T cells, B-cell-depleted T cells, or PBMCs.

This clone was seen a few times. Data came from immunoSEQ multiplex PCR; TCRdb stores just in-frame clones and leaves some out. The table includes approximately 220,000 clones, roughly 84% detected once. The CDR3 is 15 residues long. From germline, CDR1 is SNHLY and CDR2 FYNNEI. V shed 1 base, J shed 2 bases, and the junction held 3 bases outside the gene matches. Enrollees, roughly 18 to 90 years old, lived in 24 US areas. The clonotype comes from a woman aged 35 to 49 who had recovered from COVID-19. Input material: PBMCs or T cells enriched from blood (not recorded which). The chain uses TRBV2 and TRBJ1-2; TRBD1 agrees at 8 bases. The CDR3 DNA reads as TGTGCCAGCAGTGAAGACAGGGGGGCCAACTATGGCTACACCTTC. Translation: CASSEDRGANYGYTF.